This entry concerns a single T cell receptor (beta chain). The CDR3 is 13 residues long. V lost 4 bases to trimming and J lost 2 bases, with 8 bases between them. The germline V gene has CDR1 MNHEY and CDR2 SVGAGI. This specimen comes from a study of blood T cell repertoires in COVID-19. Across the whole study: COVID-19 samples collected from the United States, Italy and Spain covered acute and convalescent phases.

Enrollees, about 18 to 89 years old, lived in 24 US areas. Cohorts were determined from participant-reported clinical history. In the study's own analysis: It was from reference gene primer amplification that nucleated cell counts were estimated. Clones were sequenced by immunoSEQ multiplex PCR, and TCRdb holds only the in-frame ones, with some missing. Clone size and V and J calls were adopted from that table, with D and trimming inferred from the DNA. Among 250,000 to 300,000 clones listed, roughly four fifths were seen once. The J gene is TRBJ1-1, the V gene TRBV6-5, with D unclear. The receptor comes from a man aged 25-40 years with acute COVID-19. Sequenced input: PBMCs or T cells enriched from blood (not recorded which). The CDR3 coding sequence is TGTGCCAGCAGTTCCGGGTATAACACTGAAGCTTTCTTT. Translation gives CASSSGYNTEAFF.